This T cell receptor beta chain is drawn from a study of blood T cell repertoires in COVID-19. Study as a whole: There were acute and convalescent COVID-19 samples, and they came from the United States, Italy and Spain. The analysed material was cDNA or gDNA that came from T cells, B-cell-depleted T cells, or PBMCs.

As processed by the authors: Reference gene primer amplification gave estimated nucleated cell counts. Measured with immunoSEQ multiplex PCR; TCRdb has only the in-frame clones, and not every one. Clone size and V and J calls were adopted from that table, with D and trimming inferred from the DNA. The table has 35,000 to 50,000 clones, around 83% seen once. The germline gives CDR1 MNHEY, CDR2 SMNVEV (reference sequence). The V end lost 3 bases, the J end lost 9 bases, and 24 bases lay between the germline ends. The CDR3 runs to 17 residues. This sequence joins TRBV27 and TRBJ2-1; a weak D match, TRBD1 (6 bases). The clonotype was recovered from a woman aged 70-85 years in a cohort sampled during active COVID-19. Sequenced sample: peripheral blood. The CDR3 loop is CASSLHTGAAGVPEQFF. CDR3 in DNA: TGTGCCAGCAGTTTGCATACCGGAGCGGCAGGGGTCCCTGAGCAGTTCTTC.